This T cell receptor beta chain was sequenced for a study of shared clonotypes between healthy human individuals. For the study at large: CD4 naive and CD4 memory each took three plates per donor, while CD8 naive took two and CD8 memory one.

The J segment lost 2 bases and the V segment lost 8 bases, leaving 6 bases of the junction unmatched. The V gene's germline CDR1 is SNHLY and CDR2 FYNNEI. The CDR3 loop spans 14 amino acids. This clone is a singleton in its sample. Its antigen is currently unknown. Notes on the study in general: Compared with memory subsets, naive subsets generally had larger estimated richness. Non-shared clonotypes had lower generation probabilities than clonotypes shared by all four sorted-subset donors. Blood was the sole source, and tissue repertoires probably differ.

The data were produced by immunoSEQ multiplex PCR, yet TCRdb's version contains in-frame clones alone and is incomplete. The sample holds around 330,000 clones; approximately 74% are singletons and the top ten take approximately 10%. Input material: memory CD4+ T cells sorted from blood. The subset here: CD45RA-negative fraction. The chain links TRBV2 to TRBJ1-2; 9 nucleotides align to TRBD1. The receptor was derived from a man aged 25 to 40 in good health. The CDR3 spells CASSRDRGNYGYTF. The CDR3 DNA is TGTGCCAGCTCCCGCGACAGGGGGAACTATGGCTACACCTTC.